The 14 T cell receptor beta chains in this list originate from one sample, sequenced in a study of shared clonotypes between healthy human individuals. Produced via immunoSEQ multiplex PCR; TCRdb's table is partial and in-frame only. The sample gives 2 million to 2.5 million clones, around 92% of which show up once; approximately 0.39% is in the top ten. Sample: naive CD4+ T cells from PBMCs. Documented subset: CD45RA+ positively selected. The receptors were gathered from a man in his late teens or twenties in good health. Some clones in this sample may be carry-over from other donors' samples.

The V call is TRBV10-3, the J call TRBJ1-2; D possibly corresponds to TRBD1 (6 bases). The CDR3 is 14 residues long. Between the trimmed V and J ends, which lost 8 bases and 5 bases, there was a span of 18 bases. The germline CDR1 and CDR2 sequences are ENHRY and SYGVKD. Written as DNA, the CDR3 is TGTGCCATCCCGCGTGAGGGGGTGGGTTATGGCTACACCTTC. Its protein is CAIPREGVGYGYTF.

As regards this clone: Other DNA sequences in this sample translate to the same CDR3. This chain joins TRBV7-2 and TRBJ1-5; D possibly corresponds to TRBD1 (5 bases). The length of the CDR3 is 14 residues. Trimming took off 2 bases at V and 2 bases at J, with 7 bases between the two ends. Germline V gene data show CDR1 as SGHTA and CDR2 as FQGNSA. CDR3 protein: CASSLTGGNQPQHF. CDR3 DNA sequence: TGTGCCAGCAGCTTAACGGGGGGCAATCAGCCCCAGCATTTT.

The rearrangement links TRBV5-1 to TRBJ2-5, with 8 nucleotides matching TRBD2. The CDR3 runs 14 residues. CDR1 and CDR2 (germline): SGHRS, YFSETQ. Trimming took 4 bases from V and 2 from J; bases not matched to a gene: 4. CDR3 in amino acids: CASSLRLAQETQYF. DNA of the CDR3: TGCGCCAGCAGCCTGAGACTAGCGCAAGAGACCCAGTACTTC.

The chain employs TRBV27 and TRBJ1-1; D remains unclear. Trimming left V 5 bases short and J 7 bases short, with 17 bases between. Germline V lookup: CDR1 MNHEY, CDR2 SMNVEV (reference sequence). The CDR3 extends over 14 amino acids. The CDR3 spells CASSTRMGQDEAFF. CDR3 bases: TGTGCCAGCAGTACACGGATGGGTCAGGATGAAGCTTTCTTT.

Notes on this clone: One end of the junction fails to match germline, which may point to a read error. The CDR3, as DNA: TGCGCCAGCAGCATCGAGACTAGCGGGAGGGCCGCAGTCCTCTTC. This gives the protein CASSIETSGRAAVLF. The V and J genes are TRBV5-1 and TRBJ2-1, with 14 bases identical to TRBD2. This CDR3 is built from 15 residues. Germline loops: CDR1 SGHRS, CDR2 YFSETQ.

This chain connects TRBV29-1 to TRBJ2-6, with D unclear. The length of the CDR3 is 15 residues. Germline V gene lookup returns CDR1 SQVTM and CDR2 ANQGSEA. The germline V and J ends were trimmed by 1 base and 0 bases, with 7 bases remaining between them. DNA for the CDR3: TGCAGCGTTGAAGGTGCGCTCTCTGGGGCCAACGTCCTGACTTTC. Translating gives CSVEGALSGANVLTF.

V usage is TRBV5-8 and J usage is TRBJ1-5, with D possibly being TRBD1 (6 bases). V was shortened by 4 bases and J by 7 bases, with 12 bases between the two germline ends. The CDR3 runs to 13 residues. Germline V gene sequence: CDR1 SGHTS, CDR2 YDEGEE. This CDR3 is CASSEGVSQPQHF. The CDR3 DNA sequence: TGTGCCAGCAGCGAGGGGGTTTCCCAGCCCCAGCATTTT.

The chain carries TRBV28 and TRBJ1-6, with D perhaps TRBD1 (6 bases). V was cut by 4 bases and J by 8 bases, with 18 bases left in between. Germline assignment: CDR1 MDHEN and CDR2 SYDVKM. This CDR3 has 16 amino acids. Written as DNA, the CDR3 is TGTGCCAGCAGTTACCTTCTTGGCAGGGGTGATTCACCCCTCCACTTT. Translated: CASSYLLGRGDSPLHF.

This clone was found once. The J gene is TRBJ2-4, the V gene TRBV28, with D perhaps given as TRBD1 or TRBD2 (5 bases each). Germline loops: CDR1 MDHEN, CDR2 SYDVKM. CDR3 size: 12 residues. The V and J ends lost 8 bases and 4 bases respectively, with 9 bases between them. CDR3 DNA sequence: TGTGCCAGCGGGACGCTTAAAAACATTCAGTACTTC. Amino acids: CASGTLKNIQYF.

CDR3 nucleotide sequence: TGTGCCACCAGCAGAGACAGGGTTGTTCGAGAGACCCAGTACTTC. Its translation: CATSRDRVVRETQYF. V and J are TRBV15 and TRBJ2-5; maybe TRBD1 (5 bases). Trimming shortened V by 0 bases and J by 4 bases, and 12 bases separated the two germline ends. CDR3 length: 15 amino acids. Germline V gives CDR1 LNHNV, CDR2 YYDKDF (reference sequence).

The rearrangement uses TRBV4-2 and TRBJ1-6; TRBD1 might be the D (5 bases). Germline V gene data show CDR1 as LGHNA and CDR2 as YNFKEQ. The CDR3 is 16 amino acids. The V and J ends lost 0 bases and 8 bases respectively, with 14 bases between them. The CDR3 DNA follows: TGTGCCAGCAGCCAAGAGACACTCGGACACTATTCACCCCTCCACTTT. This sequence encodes CASSQETLGHYSPLHF.

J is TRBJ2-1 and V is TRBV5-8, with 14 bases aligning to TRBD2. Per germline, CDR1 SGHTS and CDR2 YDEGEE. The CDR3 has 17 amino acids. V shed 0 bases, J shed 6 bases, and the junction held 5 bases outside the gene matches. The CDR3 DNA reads TGTGCCAGCAGCTTGGGTGCCGGGACTAGCGGGGGCAATGAGCAGTTCTTC. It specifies CASSLGAGTSGGNEQFF.

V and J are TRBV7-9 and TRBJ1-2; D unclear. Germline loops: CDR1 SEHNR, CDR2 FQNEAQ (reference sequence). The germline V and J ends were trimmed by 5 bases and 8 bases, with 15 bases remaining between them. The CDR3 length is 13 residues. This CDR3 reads CASSHSVGGGYTF. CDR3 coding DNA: TGTGCCAGCAGCCATAGCGTAGGTGGCGGCTACACCTTC.

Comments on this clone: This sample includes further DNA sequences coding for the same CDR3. The CDR3 nucleotides read TGTGCCAGCAGCTCCGGACAGGGTTATGGCTACACCTTC. Protein sequence: CASSSGQGYGYTF. This chain joins TRBV7-3 and TRBJ1-2, with 8 bases identical to TRBD1. J gave up 5 bases and V 4 bases, and 3 bases lay outside the gene matches. The CDR3 extends over 13 amino acids. Germline V gene data show CDR1 as SGHTA and CDR2 as FQGTGA. Drawing the rest from reference TRBV7-3 and TRBJ1-2, the complete variable domain is GAGVSQTPSNKVTEKGKYVELRCDPISGHTALYWYRQSLGQGPEFLIYFQGTGAADDSGLPNDRFFAVRPEGSVSTLKIQRTERGDSAVYLCASSSGQGYGYTFGSGTRLTVV.